This T cell receptor beta chain appears in the sequencing data of a study of cytomegalovirus exposure and HLA in healthy donors. Study-level findings and limits: Sequencing likely caused a cluster of highly shared sequence variants. Later analysis revealed greater clonal expansion in HLA-associated TCR beta chains than in equally common others.

Regarding this clone: Its specificity is unknown.

PCR involved 60 Vbeta and 13 Jbeta primers. Authors' processing steps: Later, an analysis found 75 million to 90 million unique TCR beta chains, and around 12 million of these were shared. Method: immunoSEQ multiplex PCR; TCRdb's copy keeps in-frame clones and lacks some. Clonal size and the V and J genes are those of that table, whereas D and trimming came from the DNA. This sample carries some 160,000 clones, 60% to 85% of them seen once, and the ten largest clones take approximately 3.1%. The germline V gene has CDR1 SGHRS and CDR2 YFSETQ. This CDR3 has 19 amino acids. V gave up 4 bases and J gave up 2 bases; unmatched junction bases: 19.

The sample taken for sequencing was PBMCs. This chain connects TRBV5-1 to TRBJ1-2; TRBD1 agrees at 8 bases. The source is a woman in her forties in good health and CMV-seronegative. The CDR3, as DNA: TGCGCCAGCAGCAAGAGGGGGAGAGAGGACAGGGATGCAAACTATGGCTACACCTTC. Translating gives CASSKRGREDRDANYGYTF.